A single sample gave rise to the 15 T cell receptor beta chains below, sequenced in a study of T cells in Graves' hyperthyroidism and ophthalmopathy. It was RNA transcripts that yielded the amplified TCR beta CDR3 regions. The HTBI primer set was used in a first-round RT-PCR of the TCR CDR3. TCRdb reanalysed the multiplex PCR reads using MiXCR and keeps one entry per CDR3 protein. Among some 400,000 distinct CDR3 sequences, roughly 19% were seen once, and the ten largest hold around 3.6%. The specimen sequenced was blood. These receptors were obtained from a woman under 30 with Graves' hyperthyroidism.

In this sample, this clonotype turned up many times. V usage is TRBV11-2 and J usage is TRBJ2-7; tentative D call: TRBD1 (5 bases). This CDR3 has 14 residues. Germline values: CDR1 SGHAT, CDR2 FQNNGV. V was clipped by 1 base and J by 2 bases, with 9 bases between them. This CDR3 is CASSLVIGAYEQYF. DNA of the CDR3: TGTGCCAGCAGCTTAGTTATAGGGGCCTACGAGCAGTACTTC.

The chain combines TRBV11-2 with TRBJ1-6; tentative D call: TRBD1 (5 bases). The CDR3 runs to 15 residues. Germline CDR1 reads SGHAT; CDR2 reads FQNNGV. V dropped 3 bases and J dropped 9 bases, with 15 bases sitting between them. CDR3 in DNA: TGTGCCAGCAGCTTGGGGACTCCAGGCACTTCACCCCTCCACTTT. This translates into CASSLGTPGTSPLHF.

In this sample, this clonotype turned up a few times. The rearrangement uses TRBV24-1 and TRBJ2-2, with 11 positions matching TRBD2. Germline V CDR1 and CDR2: KGHDR, SFDVKD. This CDR3 is built from 16 residues. V was pared by 3 bases and J by 3 bases, with 2 bases of the junction left unmatched. CDR3 residues: CATSDVAGGDTGELFF. In DNA, the CDR3 is TGTGCCACCAGTGATGTAGCGGGGGGGGACACCGGGGAGCTGTTTTTT.

In its sample, this clonotype was seen a few times. This chain connects TRBV30 to TRBJ2-2, with D hard to call. Germline values: CDR1 GTSNPN, CDR2 SVGIG (reference sequence). Trimming took 0 bases from V and 5 from J, leaving 13 bases between them. There are 15 residues in the CDR3. The CDR3 bases are TGTGCCTGGAGTGTACAAGACTTAGAAACCGGGGAGCTGTTTTTT. As protein: CAWSVQDLETGELFF.

This clonotype was recorded many times. This rearrangement joins TRBV6-1 to TRBJ2-7, with D perhaps TRBD2 (5 bases). This CDR3 contains 16 residues. V lost 0 bases and J lost 0, with 12 bases in between. CDR1 MNHNS and CDR2 SASEGT come from the germline V gene. The chain's CDR3 is CASSEAVGGSSYEQYF. The CDR3 DNA follows: TGTGCCAGCAGTGAAGCGGTAGGCGGGTCCTCCTACGAGCAGTACTTC.

This clonotype appeared many times. The CDR3 region is CATSDSTGATYQETQYF. The CDR3 nucleotides are TGTGCCACCAGTGATTCTACAGGTGCAACGTACCAAGAGACCCAGTACTTC. The gene calls are TRBV24-1 and TRBJ2-5, with D possibly matching TRBD1 (5 bases). Trimming left V 2 bases short and J 0 bases short, with 15 bases between. Looked up from germline, CDR1 is KGHDR and CDR2 is SFDVKD. CDR3 size: 17 residues.

This clonotype was observed many times. The chain uses TRBV4-1 and TRBJ1-2; D not certain. CDR1 is MGHRA, CDR2 YSYEKL, per germline. Trimming left V 0 bases short and J 4 bases short, with 9 bases between. This CDR3 is built from 14 residues. In DNA, the CDR3 is TGCGCCAGCAGCCAAGATATCGTGGGCTATGGCTACACCTTC. It codes for CASSQDIVGYGYTF.

This clonotype appeared many times. V and J are TRBV20-1 and TRBJ1-1, with a possible D match to TRBD1 (6 bases). The CDR3 is 14 amino acids. Germline V lookup: CDR1 DFQATT, CDR2 SNEGSKA (reference sequence). Trimming took 3 bases from V and 0 from J, leaving 11 bases between them. In DNA form, the CDR3 reads TGCAGTGCTAGGGGGGACACCATGAACACTGAAGCTTTCTTT. Amino acid sequence: CSARGDTMNTEAFF.

This chain uses TRBV10-3 with TRBJ1-1, with TRBD1 matching 9 bases. The CDR3 covers 14 residues. The trim removed 4 bases at V and 1 base at J, leaving 1 base unmatched. Per germline, CDR1 ENHRY and CDR2 SYGVKD. CDR3 sequence (DNA): TGTGCCATCAGTGTGGGACAGGGGAACACTGAAGCTTTCTTT. This gives the protein CAISVGQGNTEAFF.

V is TRBV4-2 and J is TRBJ2-5, with 7 bases matching TRBD2. The CDR3 totals 18 residues. Germline CDR1 and CDR2: LGHNA and YNFKEQ. The V segment lost 2 bases and the J segment 5 bases; nucleotides outside the gene matches: 17. CDR3 in amino acids: CASSQQRRTWREKETQYF. The CDR3 DNA reads as TGTGCCAGCAGCCAACAGCGACGGACCTGGCGGGAGAAGGAGACCCAGTACTTC.

This clonotype was counted many times. The chain employs TRBV7-2 and TRBJ2-7, with D possibly TRBD2 on 6 matching bases. CDR1 and CDR2 (germline): SGHTA, FQGNSA. The CDR3 runs to 14 residues. Between the trimmed V and J ends, which lost 1 base and 1 base, there was a span of 8 bases. CDR3 residues: CASSLGGESYEQYF. CDR3 sequence (DNA): TGTGCCAGCAGCTTAGGCGGGGAGTCCTACGAGCAGTACTTC.

The chain has TRBV15 and TRBJ2-2; 8 bases match TRBD2. From germline, CDR1 is LNHNV and CDR2 YYDKDF (reference sequence). J was trimmed by 8 bases and V by 1 base; bases with no gene match: 6. CDR3 length equals 15 residues. The CDR3 sequence: CATSRVGLAKGELFF. The CDR3 DNA reads as TGTGCCACCAGCAGAGTAGGACTAGCAAAAGGGGAGCTGTTTTTT.

The chain uses TRBV12-3 or TRBV12-4 and TRBJ1-2, with D tentatively TRBD1 (5 bases). The length of the CDR3 is 15 residues. The V end was cut by 7 bases, the J end by 4 bases, with 19 bases between. CDR3 bases: TGTGCCAGCACCCGAGGGGATGGCGTGCTCTATGGCTACACCTTC. This translates into CASTRGDGVLYGYTF.

In this sample, this clonotype turned up many times. The gene calls are TRBV29-1 and TRBJ2-7; 8 positions match TRBD1. Germline CDR1 SQVTM, CDR2 ANQGSEA. The trim removed 7 bases at V and 3 bases at J, leaving 8 bases unmatched. The CDR3 contains 13 residues. CDR3 region: CSGQTGEDYEQYF. CDR3 in DNA: TGCAGCGGTCAGACAGGGGAGGACTACGAGCAGTACTTC.

The chain carries TRBV7-8 and TRBJ1-3; no reliable D call. Germline CDR1 SGHVS, CDR2 FQNEAQ. The CDR3 covers 15 residues. With 6 bases removed from V and 4 bases from J, the gap between germline ends came to 16 bases. The CDR3 sequence: CASSPRGRYGNTIYF. CDR3 sequence (DNA): TGTGCCAGCAGTCCCCGTGGACGCTACGGAAACACCATATATTTT.